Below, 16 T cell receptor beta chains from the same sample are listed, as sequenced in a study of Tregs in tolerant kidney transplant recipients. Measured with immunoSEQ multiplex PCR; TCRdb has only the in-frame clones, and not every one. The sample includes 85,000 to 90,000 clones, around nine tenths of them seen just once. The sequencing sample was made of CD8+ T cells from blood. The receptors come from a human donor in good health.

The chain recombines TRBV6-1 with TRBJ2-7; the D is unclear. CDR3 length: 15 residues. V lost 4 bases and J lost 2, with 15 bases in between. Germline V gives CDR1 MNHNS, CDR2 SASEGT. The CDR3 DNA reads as TGTGCCAGCAGTGTTTCCCTGACCTTCACCTACGAGCAGTACTTC. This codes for CASSVSLTFTYEQYF.

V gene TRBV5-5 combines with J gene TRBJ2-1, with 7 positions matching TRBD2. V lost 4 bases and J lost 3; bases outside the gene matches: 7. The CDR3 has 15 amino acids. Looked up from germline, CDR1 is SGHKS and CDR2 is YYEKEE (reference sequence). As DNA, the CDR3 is TGTGCCAGCAGCGCCCGGGACTACCTCTACAATGAGCAGTTCTTC. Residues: CASSARDYLYNEQFF.

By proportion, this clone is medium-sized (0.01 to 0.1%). This chain's CDR3 is CASSEGAAYEQYF. The DNA of the CDR3 is TGTGCCAGCAGTGAGGGGGCAGCCTACGAGCAGTACTTC. The J gene is TRBJ2-7, the V gene TRBV2; possibly TRBD1 for D (6 bases). The CDR3 totals 13 residues. V was pared by 3 bases and J by 2 bases, with 8 bases between. Germline assignment: CDR1 SNHLY and CDR2 FYNNEI.

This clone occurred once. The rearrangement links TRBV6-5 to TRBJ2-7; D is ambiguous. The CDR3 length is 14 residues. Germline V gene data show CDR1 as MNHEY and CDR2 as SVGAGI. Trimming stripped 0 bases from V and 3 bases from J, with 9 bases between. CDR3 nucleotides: TGTGCCAGCAGTTACTCAGATAATAACTACGAGCAGTACTTC. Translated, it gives CASSYSDNNYEQYF.

The CDR3 is CASSVARGGNEQYF. The DNA of the CDR3 is TGTGCCAGCAGCGTCGCCAGGGGGGGTAACGAGCAGTACTTC. The rearrangement joins TRBV9 to TRBJ2-7, with D tentatively TRBD1 or TRBD2 (7 bases each). The ends were cut back, 2 bases at V and 5 bases at J, with 14 bases in the middle. Germline V gene data show CDR1 as SGDLS and CDR2 as YYNGEE. The CDR3 runs 14 residues.

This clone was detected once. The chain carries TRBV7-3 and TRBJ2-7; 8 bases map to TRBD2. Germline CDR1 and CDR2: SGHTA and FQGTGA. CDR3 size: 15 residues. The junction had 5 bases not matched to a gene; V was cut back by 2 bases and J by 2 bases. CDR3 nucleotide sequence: TGTGCCAGCAGCTTAGGCGGGGGGCTTGCCTACGAGCAGTACTTC. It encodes CASSLGGGLAYEQYF.

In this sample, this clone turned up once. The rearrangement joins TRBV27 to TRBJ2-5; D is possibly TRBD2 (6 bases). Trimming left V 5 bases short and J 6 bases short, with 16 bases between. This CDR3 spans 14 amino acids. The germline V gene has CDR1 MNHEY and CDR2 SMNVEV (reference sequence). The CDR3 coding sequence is TGTGCCAGCAGTCCGAGTCCGGCGGGAAAGACCCAGTACTTC. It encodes CASSPSPAGKTQYF.

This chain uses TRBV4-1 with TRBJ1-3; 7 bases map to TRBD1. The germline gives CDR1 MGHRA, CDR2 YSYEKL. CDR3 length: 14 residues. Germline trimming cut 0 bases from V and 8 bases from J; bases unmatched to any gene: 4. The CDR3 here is CASSQDTRGDTIYF. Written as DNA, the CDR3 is TGCGCCAGCAGCCAAGATACCAGGGGGGACACCATATATTTT.

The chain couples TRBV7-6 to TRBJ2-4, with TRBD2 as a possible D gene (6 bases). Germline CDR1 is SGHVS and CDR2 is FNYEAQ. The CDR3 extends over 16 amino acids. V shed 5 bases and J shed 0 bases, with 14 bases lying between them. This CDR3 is CASSPSAGLAKNIQYF. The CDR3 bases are TGTGCCAGCAGCCCCTCCGCGGGACTAGCCAAAAACATTCAGTACTTC.

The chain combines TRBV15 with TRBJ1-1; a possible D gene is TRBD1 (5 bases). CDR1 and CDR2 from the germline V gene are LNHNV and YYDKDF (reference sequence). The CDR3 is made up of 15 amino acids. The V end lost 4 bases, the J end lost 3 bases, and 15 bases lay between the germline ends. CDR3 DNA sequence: TGTGCCACCAGCAACATGGGGGACCTTCACACTGAAGCTTTCTTT. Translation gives CATSNMGDLHTEAFF.

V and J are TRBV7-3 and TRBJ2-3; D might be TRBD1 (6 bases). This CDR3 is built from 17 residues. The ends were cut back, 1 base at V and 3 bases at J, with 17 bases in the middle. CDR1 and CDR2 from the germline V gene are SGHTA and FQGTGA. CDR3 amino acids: CASSLRPRGLYTDTQYF. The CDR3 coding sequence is TGTGCCAGCAGCTTAAGACCCAGGGGCCTTTATACAGATACGCAGTATTTT.

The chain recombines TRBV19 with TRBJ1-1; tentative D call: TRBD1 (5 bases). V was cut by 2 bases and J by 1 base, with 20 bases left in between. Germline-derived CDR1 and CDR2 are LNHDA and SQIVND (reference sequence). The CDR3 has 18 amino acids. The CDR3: CASSIIVRDAHPNTEAFF. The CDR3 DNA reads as TGTGCCAGTAGTATAATCGTCCGGGACGCACACCCGAACACTGAAGCTTTCTTT.

The CDR3 here is CASSPEDNSYEQYF. As DNA, the CDR3 is TGTGCCAGCAGCCCCGAGGACAACTCCTACGAGCAGTACTTC. The gene calls are TRBV7-8 and TRBJ2-7; TRBD1 might be the D (5 bases). The CDR3 contains 14 residues. V dropped 5 bases and J dropped 0 bases, with 11 bases sitting between them. The V gene's germline CDR1 is SGHVS and CDR2 FQNEAQ.

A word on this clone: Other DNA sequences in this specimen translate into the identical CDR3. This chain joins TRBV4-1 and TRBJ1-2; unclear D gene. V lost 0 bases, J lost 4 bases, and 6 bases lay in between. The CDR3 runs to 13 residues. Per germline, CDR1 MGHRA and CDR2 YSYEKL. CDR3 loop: CASSQETSYGYTF. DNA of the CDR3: TGCGCCAGCAGCCAAGAGACCAGCTATGGCTACACCTTC.

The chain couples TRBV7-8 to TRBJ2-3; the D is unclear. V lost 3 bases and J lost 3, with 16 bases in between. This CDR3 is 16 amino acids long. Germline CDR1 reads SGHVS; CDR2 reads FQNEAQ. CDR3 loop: CASSFRKGAITDTQYF. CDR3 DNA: TGTGCCAGCAGCTTTAGGAAGGGCGCAATAACAGATACGCAGTATTTT.

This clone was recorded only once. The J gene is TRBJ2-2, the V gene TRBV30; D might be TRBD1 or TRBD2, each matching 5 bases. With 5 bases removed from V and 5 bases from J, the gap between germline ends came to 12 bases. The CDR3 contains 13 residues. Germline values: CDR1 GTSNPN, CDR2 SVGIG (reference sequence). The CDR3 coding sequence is TGTGCCTGGGCTTTTGGGGGAACCGGGGAGCTGTTTTTT. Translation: CAWAFGGTGELFF.